This TCR beta chain was identified in a study of tumor-infiltrating lymphocytes in primary liver carcinoma (dated by TCRdb to the late 2010s). Study-wide context: The five patients, three men and two women aged 30 to 69 years, had hepatocellular carcinoma (four) or combined HCC and intrahepatic cholangiocarcinoma (one). The tumors of the five patients were staged as T1-T3 N0M0, with maximum diameters ranging from roughly 4 to 10 cm. Roughly 3.5 to 7.5 million productive TCRbeta reads were obtained per sample, and no significant difference in read depth was found between tissue types. For each liver tumor, the study sampled five regions along with adjacent normal tissue and blood, and applied TCRbeta repertoire sequencing, expression microarrays and whole-exome sequencing. A total of roughly 35 specimens from 5 patients underwent TCRbeta repertoire sequencing, comprising about 25 tumor regions, 5 adjacent noncancerous liver tissues and 5 peripheral blood samples. To link TCRbeta repertoire diversity to the local molecular phenotype, the approximately 23 tumor region samples were profiled with Agilent mRNA microarrays. Technical replicate repertoires showed high reproducibility, with mean shared-clone rates about 0.88 and correlation coefficients above 0.98. Broader findings and caveats from the paper: The top 250 clones made up a significantly larger repertoire fraction in tumors than in blood (p = 0.039). Comparison of CD4+ and CD8+ T cell repertoires was precluded by the use of bulk unsorted samples. With just a few patients in the study, the authors point out that the findings should be validated in a larger study. Only the TCR beta chain was sequenced, which likely underestimates true repertoire diversity because unpaired alpha chains were not captured. Just about 7.5-25% of top clones turned up in all five regions of a tumor, which suggests spatial heterogeneity among tumor-infiltrating T cells. Consistent with antigen-driven expansion, pairs of tumor regions showed higher repertoire overlap (mean roughly 36%) than either tumor-adjacent pairs (around 17%) or tumor-blood pairs (approximately 15%).

Starting from about 550 ng total RNA, TCRbeta-specific cDNA was produced by reverse transcription with a constant-region primer and ProtoScript II reverse transcriptase. TCRbeta libraries were built with three nested multiplex PCR rounds, a slightly modified ARM-PCR procedure. Sample barcodes and Illumina adapters were attached in a final 25-cycle PCR using Deep VentR polymerase. Amplicons of 200-500 bp were gel-purified with a QIAquick gel extraction kit before sequencing. An Illumina HiSeq 2500 was used to sequence the TCRbeta amplicons with 250-bp paired-end reads. As for the authors' bioinformatics: Trimmomatic v0.33 was used to quality-trim the reads, and FLASH v1.2.11 was used to merge paired reads so that full CDR3 sequences could be recovered. V, D and J germline segments were assigned to the rearranged TCRbeta sequences using MiGEC v1.2.1b. Clonotype statistics and Shannon-Wiener diversity indices were computed with VDJtools v1.0.0. Except for diversity analysis, only the 250 most abundant clonotypes of each sample were used in subsequent analyses to reduce sampling bias. Using fastp trimming at Q25 and MiXCR clonotype assembly, TCRdb reanalyzed the public sequencing data and kept in-frame beta chains. One record per CDR3 amino acid sequence lists the most common genes and DNA. TCRdb, rather than the study authors, made the V and J calls. The sample table records about 190,000 distinct CDR3 sequences; around four fifths of these occur just once. The ten largest clones add up to 15% to 20% of the sample.

As concerns this clonotype: It has no known antigen specificity. Per-nucleotide qualities are absent, and no much larger clonotype sits a single base away.

Total RNA and DNA were co-extracted without cell sorting from roughly 20-30 mg of bulk tissue using the AllPrep DNA/RNA mini kit. Roughly five patients with histopathologically diagnosed primary liver carcinoma underwent surgical resection in China between November 2015 and March 2016. At the time of sampling, the patients were treatment-naive and had chronic HBV infection. Each tumor was sampled at five spatially separated regions: the tumor centre plus the superior, inferior, left-lateral and right-lateral poles. According to histology, viable tumor cells made up more than 80% of every tumor sample. Each fresh piece of tumor and adjacent tissue was cut in two, with one half stored in RNAlater at -80 degrees C and the other half sent for histology. Specimen: tumor tissue from primary liver carcinoma. The sequence came from a man aged 40-50 years with primary liver carcinoma and hepatitis B virus infection.

The DNA reads TGTGCCAGCATTCTGACTAGCGGGGACACCGGGGAGCTGTTTTTT. This yields the protein CASILTSGDTGELFF. The rearranged segments are TRBV12-3 or TRBV12-4 and TRBJ2-2; 11 bases in the middle match TRBD2. The CDR3 covers 15 residues, taking in both the cysteine and the phenylalanine. Only the CDR3 DNA is retained, 45 bases long and in frame from the first base. The V end gives up 7 bases and the J end 3 bases, leaving 4 bases in the junction not matched to a gene.